Presented here are 3 T cell receptor beta chains from one specimen sequenced in a study of cytomegalovirus exposure and HLA in healthy donors. The PCR employed 60 Vbeta primers together with 13 Jbeta primers. Measured with immunoSEQ multiplex PCR; TCRdb has only the in-frame clones, and not every one. The sample has 190,000 or so clones, around three quarters seen once. The sequencing input was PBMCs. These receptors were taken from a boy aged 5-17 years in good health and CMV-seronegative.

The rearrangement uses TRBV14 and TRBJ2-6; no reliable D call. Germline CDR1 and CDR2: SGHDN and FVKESK. The CDR3 runs 14 residues. The germline V and J ends were trimmed by 4 bases and 0 bases, with 4 bases remaining between them. CDR3 amino acids: CASSPGSGANVLTF. CDR3 coding DNA: TGTGCCAGCAGCCCGGGCTCTGGGGCCAACGTCCTGACTTTC.

The CDR3 DNA is TGTGCCAGTAGTATCCCTAGACAGGGGCTCCATGGCTACACCTTC. It is translated as CASSIPRQGLHGYTF. The J gene is TRBJ1-2, the V gene TRBV19, with 8 bases matching TRBD1. This CDR3 has 15 residues. Germline V CDR1 and CDR2: LNHDA, SQIVND (reference sequence). Trimming cost V 3 bases and J 6 bases; bases outside gene matches: 9.

The V call is TRBV5-4, the J call TRBJ1-1, with D unclear. CDR1 is SGHNT, CDR2 YYREEE, per germline (reference sequence). The CDR3 spans 13 residues. Between the trimmed V and J ends, which lost 5 bases and 1 base, there was a span of 9 bases. CDR3 coding DNA: TGTGCCAGCAGTCTTACGAGGAACACTGAAGCTTTCTTT. Protein sequence: CASSLTRNTEAFF.